Reported below is one T cell receptor (beta chain). Other DNA variants within this sample encode the same CDR3. The data originate from a study of blood T cell repertoires in COVID-19. CDR1 and CDR2 from the germline V gene are ENHRY and SYGVKD. CDR3 size: 13 residues. V lost 4 bases, J lost 2 bases, and 2 bases stayed unmatched. Measured with immunoSEQ multiplex PCR; TCRdb has only the in-frame clones, and not every one. The repertoire consists of roughly 410,000 clones, with about 89% occurring once and the leading ten covering 2.3%. The sequencing input was peripheral blood. V is TRBV10-3 and J is TRBJ2-7; 7 bases agree with TRBD1. The origin of this receptor is a woman between 55 and 75 years old with COVID-19, enrolled during active disease. The CDR3, as DNA: TGTGCCATCAGTGGACAGGGAGCCTACGAGCAGTACTTC. Translating gives CAISGQGAYEQYF.